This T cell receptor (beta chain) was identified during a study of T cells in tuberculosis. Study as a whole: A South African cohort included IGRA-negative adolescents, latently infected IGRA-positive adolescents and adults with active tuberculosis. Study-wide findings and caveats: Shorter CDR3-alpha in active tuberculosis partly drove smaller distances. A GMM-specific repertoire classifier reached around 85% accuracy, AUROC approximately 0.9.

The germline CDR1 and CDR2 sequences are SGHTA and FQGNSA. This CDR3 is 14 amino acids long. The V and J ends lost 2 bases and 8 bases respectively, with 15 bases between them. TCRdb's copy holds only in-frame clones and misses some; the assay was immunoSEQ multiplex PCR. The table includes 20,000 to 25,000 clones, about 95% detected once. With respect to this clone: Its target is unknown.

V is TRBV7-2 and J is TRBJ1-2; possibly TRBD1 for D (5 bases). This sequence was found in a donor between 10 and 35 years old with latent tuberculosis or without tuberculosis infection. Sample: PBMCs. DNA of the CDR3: TGTGCCAGCAGCTTATATCGGGGGGTCTTAGGCTACACCTTC. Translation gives CASSLYRGVLGYTF.